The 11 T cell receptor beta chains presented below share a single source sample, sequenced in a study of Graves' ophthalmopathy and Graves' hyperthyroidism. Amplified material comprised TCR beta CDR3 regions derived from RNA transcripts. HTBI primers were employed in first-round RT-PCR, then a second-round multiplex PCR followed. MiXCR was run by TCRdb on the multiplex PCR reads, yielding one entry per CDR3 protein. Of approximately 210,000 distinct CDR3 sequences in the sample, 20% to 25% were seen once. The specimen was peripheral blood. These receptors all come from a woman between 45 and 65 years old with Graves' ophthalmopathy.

CDR3 region: CASSLGGTSGSHEQYF. CDR3 bases: TGTGCCAGCAGCTTAGGAGGTACTAGCGGGAGCCACGAGCAGTACTTC. The chain is built from TRBV13 and TRBJ2-7; 11 positions agree with TRBD2. The germline V gene has CDR1 PRHDT and CDR2 FYEKMQ (reference sequence). This CDR3 is built from 16 residues. The ends lost 0 bases at V and 5 bases at J; junction bases unmatched: 6.

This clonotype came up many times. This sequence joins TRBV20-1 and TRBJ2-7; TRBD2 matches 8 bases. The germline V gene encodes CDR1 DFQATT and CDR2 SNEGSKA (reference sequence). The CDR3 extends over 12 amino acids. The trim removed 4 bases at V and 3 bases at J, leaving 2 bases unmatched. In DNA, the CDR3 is TGCAGTGCTAAACTAGCGGACTACGAGCAGTACTTC. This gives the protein CSAKLADYEQYF.

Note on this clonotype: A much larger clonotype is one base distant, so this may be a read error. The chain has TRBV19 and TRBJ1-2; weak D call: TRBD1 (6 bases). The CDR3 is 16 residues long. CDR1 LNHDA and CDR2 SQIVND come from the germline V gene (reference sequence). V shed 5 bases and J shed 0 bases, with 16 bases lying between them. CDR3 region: CASSHRDIRANYGYTF. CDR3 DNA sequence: TGTGCCAGTAGTCACCGGGACATCCGAGCTAACTATGGCTACACCTTC.

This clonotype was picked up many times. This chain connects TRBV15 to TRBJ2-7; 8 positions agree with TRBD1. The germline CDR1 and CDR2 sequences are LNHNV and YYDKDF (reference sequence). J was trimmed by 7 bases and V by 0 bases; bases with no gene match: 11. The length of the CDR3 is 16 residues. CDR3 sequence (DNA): TGTGCCACCAGCAGAGATTATCAGGGGGCCCTTGGGGAGCAGTACTTC. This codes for CATSRDYQGALGEQYF.

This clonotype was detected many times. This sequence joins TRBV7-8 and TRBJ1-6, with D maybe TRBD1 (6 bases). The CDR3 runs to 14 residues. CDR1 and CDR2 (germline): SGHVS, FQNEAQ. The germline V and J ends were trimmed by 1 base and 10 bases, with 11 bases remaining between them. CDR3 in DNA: TGTGCCAGCAGCTTAGTGGGGGGCCGGTCACCCCTCCACTTT. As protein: CASSLVGGRSPLHF.

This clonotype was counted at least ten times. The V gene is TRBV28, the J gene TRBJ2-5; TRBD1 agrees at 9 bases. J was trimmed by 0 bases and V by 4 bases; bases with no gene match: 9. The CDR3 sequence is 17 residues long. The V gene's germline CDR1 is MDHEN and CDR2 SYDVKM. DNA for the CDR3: TGTGCCAGCAGTTACCTTCGGGACAGGGCGAACCAAGAGACCCAGTACTTC. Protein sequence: CASSYLRDRANQETQYF.

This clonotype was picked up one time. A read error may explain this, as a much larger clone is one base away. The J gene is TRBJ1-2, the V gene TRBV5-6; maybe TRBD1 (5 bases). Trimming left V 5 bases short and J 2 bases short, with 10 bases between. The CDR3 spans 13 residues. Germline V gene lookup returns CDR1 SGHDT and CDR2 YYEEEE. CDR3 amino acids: CASRPGLNYGYTF. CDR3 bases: TGTGCCAGCAGGCCGGGACTGAACTATGGCTACACCTTC.

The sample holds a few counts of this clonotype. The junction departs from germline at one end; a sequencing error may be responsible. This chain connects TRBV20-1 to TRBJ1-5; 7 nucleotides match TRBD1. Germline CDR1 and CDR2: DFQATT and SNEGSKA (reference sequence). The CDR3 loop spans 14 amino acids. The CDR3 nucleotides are TGCAGTGCGAGAGGACAGGTTAGCAATCAGCCCCAGCATTTT. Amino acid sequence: CSARGQVSNQPQHF.

The CDR3 loop is CASSYILGGTDFQETQYF. DNA for the CDR3: TGCGCCAGCAGCTACATCCTGGGGGGGACAGATTTTCAAGAGACCCAGTACTTC. This rearrangement joins TRBV5-1 to TRBJ2-5; D tentatively reads TRBD1 or TRBD2 (7 bases each). V was cut by 3 bases and J by 2 bases, with 23 bases left in between. The length of the CDR3 is 18 residues. CDR1 SGHRS and CDR2 YFSETQ come from the germline V gene.

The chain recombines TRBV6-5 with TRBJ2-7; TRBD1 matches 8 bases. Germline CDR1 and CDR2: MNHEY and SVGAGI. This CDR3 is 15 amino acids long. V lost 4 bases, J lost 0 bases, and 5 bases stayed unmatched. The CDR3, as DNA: TGTGCCAGCAGTTCGAACAGGGGGAGCTCCTACGAGCAGTACTTC. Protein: CASSSNRGSSYEQYF.

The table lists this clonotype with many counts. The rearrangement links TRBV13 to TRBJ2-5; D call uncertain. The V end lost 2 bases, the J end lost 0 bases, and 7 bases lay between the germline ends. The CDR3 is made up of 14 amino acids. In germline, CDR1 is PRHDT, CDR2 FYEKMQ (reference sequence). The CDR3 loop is CASSLRRDQETQYF. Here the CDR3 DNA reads TGTGCCAGCAGCTTACGACGGGACCAAGAGACCCAGTACTTC. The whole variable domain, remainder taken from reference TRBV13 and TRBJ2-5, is AAGVIQSPRHLIKEKRETATLKCYPIPRHDTVYWYQQGPGQDPQFLISFYEKMQSDKGSIPDRFSAQQFSDYHSELNMSSLELGDSALYFCASSLRRDQETQYFGPGTRLLVL.